This TCR beta chain was recorded in a study of cytomegalovirus exposure and HLA in healthy donors. Study-wide results and limits: Usually a TCR sequence was rare, but some public TCRs were found in many donors.

A multiplex PCR was run with 60 Vbeta primers and 13 Jbeta primers. Profiled with immunoSEQ multiplex PCR; TCRdb holds only in-frame clones, not every one. The repertoire holds fewer than 150,000 clones, with 60% to 80% as singletons. The table lists this clone with a few counts. Its specificity is not known. This TCR was recovered from a man aged 50-59 years in good health and CMV-seronegative. The specimen sequenced was PBMCs.

This chain's CDR3 is CASSLARTGSTDTQYF. CDR3 nucleotides: TGCGCCAGCAGCTTGGCTCGGACAGGAAGCACAGATACGCAGTATTTT. The gene calls are TRBV5-1 and TRBJ2-3, with 7 bases lining up with TRBD1. V was pared by 0 bases and J by 0 bases, with 4 bases of the junction left unmatched. Germline CDR1 and CDR2: SGHRS and YFSETQ. This CDR3 comprises 16 residues.